The rows below give T cell receptor beta chains drawn from one sample of a study of T cells in Graves' hyperthyroidism and ophthalmopathy. TCRdb reanalysed the multiplex PCR reads using MiXCR and keeps one entry per CDR3 protein. This sample has about 610,000 distinct CDR3 sequences, with 40% to 55% found just once. The sequencing input was peripheral blood or thyroid tissue (not recorded which). The receptors come from a woman in her late teens or twenties with Graves' hyperthyroidism. CDR3s include the opening cysteine and the closing phenylalanine or tryptophan. Each record gives: V gene, J gene, clone size, D gene, CDR3 protein, CDR3 DNA. The D gene is left open where the match is weak. Clone size is given for some rows only: seen once, a few or many times, or a class if the clone is expanded.

>TRBV20-1|TRBJ2-7|many|TRBD1
CSARKAVTGLIYEQYF
TGCAGTGCTAGGAAAGCGGTGACAGGGTTAATCTACGAGCAGTACTTC
>TRBV10-3|TRBJ2-1|NA|TRBD2
CAIRGGLAGGEQFF
TGTGCCATCAGGGGGGGACTAGCGGGAGGTGAGCAGTTCTTC
>TRBV19|TRBJ1-3|NA|NA
CASRPGNTIYF
TGTGCCAGCCGTCCGGGAAACACCATATATTTT
>TRBV7-9|TRBJ2-2|many|NA
CASSLVTNTGELFF
TGTGCCAGCAGCTTAGTTACAAACACCGGGGAGCTGTTTTTT
>TRBV18|TRBJ2-7|many|NA
CASSPVVGEQYF
TGTGCCAGCTCACCCGTAGTTGGCGAGCAGTACTTC
>TRBV6-5|TRBJ2-5|many|TRBD2
CASSSLAGGPGETQYF
TGTGCCAGCAGTTCGCTAGCGGGAGGGCCTGGGGAGACCCAGTACTTC
>TRBV12-3/TRBV12-4|TRBJ2-5|NA|TRBD1
CASSVGTGAETQYF
TGTGCCAGCAGTGTCGGGACAGGGGCAGAGACCCAGTACTTC
>TRBV19|TRBJ2-3|NA|NA
CASSMDPTDTQYF
TGTGCCAGTAGTATGGACCCCACAGATACGCAGTATTTT
>TRBV7-3|TRBJ1-4|NA|TRBD1
CASSLSHRGQDEKLFF
TGTGCCAGCAGCTTAAGTCACAGGGGACAGGATGAAAAACTGTTTTTT
>TRBV29-1|TRBJ1-2|NA|NA
CSLAPGNYGYTF
TGCAGCTTAGCTCCGGGAAACTATGGCTACACCTTC
>TRBV4-3|TRBJ2-7|NA|TRBD1
CASSQDHRGPGSEQYF
TGCGCCAGCAGCCAAGATCACAGGGGCCCCGGGTCCGAGCAGTACTTC
>TRBV19|TRBJ2-2|few|TRBD1
CASRRTGTTGELFF
TGTGCCAGTAGAAGGACAGGGACCACCGGGGAGCTGTTTTTT
>TRBV20-1|TRBJ2-2|NA|NA
CSARQEAYGYTGELFF
TGCAGTGCTAGACAGGAGGCCTATGGCTACACCGGGGAGCTGTTTTTT
>TRBV14|TRBJ1-1|many|NA
CASSQVGTPATEAFF
TGTGCCAGCAGCCAAGTAGGAACCCCGGCCACTGAAGCTTTCTTT
>TRBV20-1|TRBJ2-7|NA|NA
CSAPSSYNEQYF
TGCAGTGCTCCCAGCTCCTACAATGAGCAGTACTTC
>TRBV30|TRBJ2-5|NA|NA
CAWGATGQETQYF
TGTGCCTGGGGAGCGACGGGACAAGAGACCCAGTACTTC
>TRBV10-3|TRBJ2-6|NA|NA
CAISDLTGATGANVLTF
TGTGCCATCAGTGACCTAACGGGGGCTACTGGGGCCAACGTCCTGACTTTC
>TRBV3-1|TRBJ1-1|many|NA
CASSQVLGVEAFF
TGTGCCAGCAGCCAAGTTCTTGGCGTAGAGGCTTTCTTT
>TRBV6-2/TRBV6-3|TRBJ1-1|NA|NA
CASNMGVSTEAFF
TGTGCCAGCAACATGGGGGTGAGCACTGAAGCTTTCTTT
>TRBV12-3/TRBV12-4|TRBJ2-7|NA|TRBD2
CASSNRGLAGATYEQYF
TGTGCCAGCAGCAACCGGGGTCTAGCGGGAGCAACCTACGAGCAGTACTTC
>TRBV29-1|TRBJ1-4|many|TRBD1
CSVGGTGSGRSEKLFF
TGCAGCGTTGGAGGGACAGGGTCCGGACGGAGTGAAAAACTGTTTTTT
>TRBV20-1|TRBJ2-5|few|NA
CSASDRGSGETQYF
TGCAGTGCTAGTGATAGGGGGAGCGGGGAGACCCAGTACTTC
>TRBV10-3|TRBJ1-2|NA|TRBD1
CAISARQGNGYTF
TGTGCCATCAGTGCCCGACAGGGTAATGGCTACACCTTC
>TRBV5-1|TRBJ2-7|NA|NA
CASSLEDSRIF
TGCGCCAGCAGCTTGGAGGACAGTCGTATCTTC
>TRBV12-3/TRBV12-4|TRBJ1-5|NA|TRBD1
CASSGQGREPQHF
TGTGCCAGCAGTGGACAGGGGAGAGAGCCCCAGCATTTT
>TRBV18|TRBJ1-1|few|NA
CASSPGVGGGTEAFF
TGTGCCAGCTCACCAGGGGTCGGGGGTGGAACTGAAGCTTTCTTT
>TRBV7-9|TRBJ2-4|NA|NA
CASSLKRASVENIQYF
TGTGCCAGCAGTCTTAAAAGGGCTAGCGTGGAAAACATTCAGTACTTC
>TRBV30|TRBJ1-3|few|NA
CAWSVRHSGNTIYF
TGTGCCTGGAGTGTAAGGCACTCTGGAAACACCATATATTTT
>TRBV6-1|TRBJ2-2|few|TRBD2
CASSEWTSGSVFGELFF
TGTGCCAGCAGTGAATGGACTAGCGGGAGTGTTTTCGGGGAGCTGTTTTTT
>TRBV27|TRBJ1-1|NA|TRBD1
CASSLSGTGAIIF
TGTGCCAGCAGTTTATCAGGGACAGGGGCGATAATTTTT
>TRBV12-3/TRBV12-4|TRBJ1-5|many|NA
CASRTRNSNQPQHF
TGTGCCAGTCGGACAAGAAATAGCAATCAGCCCCAGCATTTT
>TRBV25-1|TRBJ1-4|many|NA
CASLRAGTNEKLFF
TGTGCCAGTCTGAGGGCCGGTACTAATGAAAAACTGTTTTTT
>TRBV20-1|TRBJ1-5|many|NA
CSASKPMGYSNQPQHF
TGCAGTGCTAGTAAGCCCATGGGATATAGCAATCAGCCCCAGCATTTT
>TRBV20-1|TRBJ2-3|NA|NA
CSARRSLTDTQYF
TGCAGTGCTAGGAGGTCACTAACAGATACGCAGTATTTT
>TRBV2|TRBJ1-2|NA|TRBD1
CASGWENEAGRGRGYTF
TGTGCCAGCGGCTGGGAAAATGAAGCAGGCAGGGGGCGAGGCTACACCTTC
>TRBV5-1|TRBJ2-2|many|NA
CASSLAGGPELFF
TGCGCCAGCAGCTTGGCCGGGGGGCCGGAGCTGTTTTTT
>TRBV4-1|TRBJ1-2|many|NA
CASSQTNPLYGYTF
TGCGCCAGCAGCCAAACGAACCCCCTCTATGGCTACACCTTC
>TRBV12-3/TRBV12-4|TRBJ1-1|many|NA
CASSLVTVSNTEAFF
TGTGCCAGCAGTTTGGTGACAGTTTCGAACACTGAAGCTTTCTTT
>TRBV5-1|TRBJ2-3|few|NA
CASSIGGSGRNTQYF
TGCGCCAGCTCCATTGGGGGGAGTGGCCGGAATACGCAGTATTTT
>TRBV19|TRBJ1-2|many|NA
CASNLRGDDDGYTF
TGTGCCAGTAATTTGAGGGGTGATGACGATGGCTACACCTTC
>TRBV29-1|TRBJ2-7|NA|NA
CSAADSLTYEQYF
TGCAGCGCTGCAGACAGTCTCACCTACGAGCAGTACTTC
>TRBV19|TRBJ2-7|NA|NA
CASSPAGYNEQYF
TGTGCCAGTAGCCCTGCAGGGTACAATGAGCAGTACTTC
>TRBV7-8|TRBJ2-7|many|TRBD2
CASSTLAGDYEQYF
TGTGCCAGCAGCACACTAGCGGGAGACTACGAGCAGTACTTC
>TRBV7-2|TRBJ2-7|many|NA
CASSLALTVYEQYF
TGTGCCAGCAGCTTAGCGTTGACCGTCTACGAGCAGTACTTC
>TRBV12-3/TRBV12-4|TRBJ1-2|NA|NA
CASTKTDGYTF
TGTGCCAGCACCAAAACAGATGGCTACACCTTC
>TRBV27|TRBJ1-2|many|NA
CASSPSRMVYYTF
TGTGCCAGCAGTCCATCGCGTATGGTGTACTACACCTTC
>TRBV29-1|TRBJ1-2|NA|NA
CSVTSGVDYGYTF
TGCAGCGTCACAAGCGGGGTTGACTATGGCTACACCTTC
>TRBV7-9|TRBJ1-6|NA|NA
CASSFGGAGADNSPLHF
TGTGCCAGCAGCTTCGGTGGGGCTGGGGCAGATAATTCACCCCTCCACTTT
>TRBV10-3|TRBJ2-5|NA|TRBD1
CAISDLGQGQETQYF
TGTGCCATCAGTGACCTCGGACAGGGGCAAGAGACCCAGTACTTC
>TRBV15|TRBJ2-7|NA|TRBD2
CATSSPSGSRTYEQYF
TGTGCCACCAGCAGCCCTAGCGGAAGCAGAACCTACGAGCAATACTTC
>TRBV24-1|TRBJ2-1|NA|NA
CATGLTAYNEQFF
TGTGCCACTGGGCTTACGGCCTACAATGAGCAGTTCTTC
>TRBV6-6|TRBJ1-2|NA|NA
CASSYEGRRGYGYTF
TGTGCCAGCAGTTACGAGGGCAGGCGAGGCTATGGCTACACCTTC
>TRBV7-3|TRBJ2-1|few|TRBD1
CASSKDREYNEQFF
TGTGCCAGCAGCAAGGACAGGGAATACAATGAGCAGTTCTTC
>TRBV29-1|TRBJ2-7|NA|TRBD1
CSVAPGQGRYEQYF
TGCAGCGTTGCTCCGGGACAGGGACGCTACGAGCAGTACTTC
>TRBV7-2|TRBJ2-7|NA|TRBD2
CASSFTTSGSYEQYF
TGTGCCAGCAGCTTTACAACTAGCGGGAGTTACGAGCAGTACTTC
>TRBV12-3/TRBV12-4|TRBJ1-6|NA|NA
CASSEALMALHF
TGTGCCAGCAGTGAGGCCCTTATGGCCCTCCACTTT
>TRBV29-1|TRBJ2-1|few|NA
CSVGPTTRIGNEQFF
TGCAGCGTTGGACCCACTACTAGGATCGGCAATGAGCAGTTCTTC